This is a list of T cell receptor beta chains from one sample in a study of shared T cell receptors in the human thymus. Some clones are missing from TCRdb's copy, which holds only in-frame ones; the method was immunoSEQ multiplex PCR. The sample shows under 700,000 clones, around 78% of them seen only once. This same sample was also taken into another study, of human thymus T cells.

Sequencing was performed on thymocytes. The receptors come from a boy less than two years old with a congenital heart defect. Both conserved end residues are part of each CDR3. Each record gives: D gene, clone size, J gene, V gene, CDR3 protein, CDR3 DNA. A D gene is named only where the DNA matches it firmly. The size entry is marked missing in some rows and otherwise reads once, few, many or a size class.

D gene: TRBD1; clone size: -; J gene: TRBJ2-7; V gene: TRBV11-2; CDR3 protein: CASSPNPGQGGEQYF; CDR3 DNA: TGTGCCAGCAGCCCGAATCCGGGACAGGGGGGCGAGCAGTACTTC
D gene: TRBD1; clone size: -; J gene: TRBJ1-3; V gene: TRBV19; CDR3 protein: CASSIGTATGNTIYF; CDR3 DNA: TGTGCCAGTAGTATTGGGACAGCCACTGGAAACACCATATATTTT
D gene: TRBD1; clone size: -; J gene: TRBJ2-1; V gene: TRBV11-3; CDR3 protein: CASSFGTGSNEQFF; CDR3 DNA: TGTGCCAGCAGCTTTGGGACAGGGAGCAATGAGCAGTTCTTC
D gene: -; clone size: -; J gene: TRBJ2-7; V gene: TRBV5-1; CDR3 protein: CASSRGEGGDEQYF; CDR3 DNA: TGCGCCAGCAGCAGGGGGGAGGGAGGTGACGAGCAGTACTTC
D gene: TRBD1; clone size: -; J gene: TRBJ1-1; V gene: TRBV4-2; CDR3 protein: CASRPDRVNTEAFF; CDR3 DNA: TGTGCCAGCCGTCCTGACAGGGTGAACACTGAAGCTTTCTTT
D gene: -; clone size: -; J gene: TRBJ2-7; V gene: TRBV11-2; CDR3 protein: CASRHGQSHYEQYF; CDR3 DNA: TGTGCCAGCAGACACGGACAGTCCCACTACGAGCAGTACTTC
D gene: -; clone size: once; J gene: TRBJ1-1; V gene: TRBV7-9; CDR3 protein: CASSLALGGGTTEAFF; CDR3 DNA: TGTGCCAGCAGCTTAGCGCTGGGCGGGGGGACCACTGAAGCTTTCTTT
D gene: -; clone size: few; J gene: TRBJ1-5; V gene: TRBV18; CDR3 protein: CASSLGENQPQHF; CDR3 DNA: TGTGCCAGCTCACTCGGAGAGAATCAGCCCCAGCATTTT
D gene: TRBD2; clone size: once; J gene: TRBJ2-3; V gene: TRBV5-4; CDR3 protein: CASSFERERTDTQYF; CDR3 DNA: TGTGCCAGCAGCTTCGAGCGGGAACGCACAGATACGCAGTATTTT
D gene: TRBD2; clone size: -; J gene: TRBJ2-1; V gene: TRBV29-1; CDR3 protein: CSAASGSMYEQFF; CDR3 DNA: TGCAGCGCCGCTAGCGGGAGCATGTATGAGCAGTTCTTC
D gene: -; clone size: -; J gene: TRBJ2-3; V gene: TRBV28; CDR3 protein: CASLETGPLPPSTDTQYF; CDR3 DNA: TGTGCCAGCCTCGAAACAGGCCCCCTACCCCCTAGCACAGATACGCAGTATTTT
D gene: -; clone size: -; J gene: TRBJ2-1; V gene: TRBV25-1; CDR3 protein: CASSDPSSYYNEQFF; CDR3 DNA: TGTGCCAGCAGTGACCCTAGCTCCTACTACAATGAGCAGTTCTTC
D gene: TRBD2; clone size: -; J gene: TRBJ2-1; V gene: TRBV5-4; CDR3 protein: CASSYDFGWEGRFYNEQFF; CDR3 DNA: TGTGCCAGCAGCTACGACTTTGGGTGGGAGGGCCGGTTCTACAATGAGCAGTTCTTC
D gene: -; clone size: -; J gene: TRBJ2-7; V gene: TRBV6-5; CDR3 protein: CASSPRGYEQYF; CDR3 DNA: TGTGCCAGCAGTCCCAGGGGTTACGAGCAGTACTTC
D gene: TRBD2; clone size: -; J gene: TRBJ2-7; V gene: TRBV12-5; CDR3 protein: CASGAGTNPYEQYF; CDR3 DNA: TGTGCTAGTGGTGCCGGGACTAACCCCTACGAGCAGTACTTC
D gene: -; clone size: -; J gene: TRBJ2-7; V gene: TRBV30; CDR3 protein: CAWTGQSSYEQYF; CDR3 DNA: TGTGCCTGGACAGGGCAAAGCTCCTACGAGCAGTACTTC